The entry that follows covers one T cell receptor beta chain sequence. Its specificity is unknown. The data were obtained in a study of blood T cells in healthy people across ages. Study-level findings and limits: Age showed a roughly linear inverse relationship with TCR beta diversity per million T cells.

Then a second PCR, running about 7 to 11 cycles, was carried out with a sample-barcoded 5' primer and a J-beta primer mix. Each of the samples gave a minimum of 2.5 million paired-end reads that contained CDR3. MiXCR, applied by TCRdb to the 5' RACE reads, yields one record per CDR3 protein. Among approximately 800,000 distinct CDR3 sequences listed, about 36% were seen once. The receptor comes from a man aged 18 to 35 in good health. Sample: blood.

The CDR3: CASSLARRLASNSYEQYF. In DNA form, the CDR3 reads TGCGCCAGCAGCTTGGCCCGCCGGCTAGCGAGCAACTCCTACGAGCAGTACTTC. The J gene is TRBJ2-7, the V gene TRBV5-1, with D possibly being TRBD2 (6 bases). The germline gives CDR1 SGHRS, CDR2 YFSETQ. There are 18 residues in the CDR3. The V end lost 0 bases, the J end lost 0 bases, and 19 bases lay between the germline ends.